This T cell receptor beta chain was identified in a study of post-analysis software for immune sequencing data. Background on the study: Relapsing-remitting, secondary progressive and progressive-relapsing forms made up the multiple sclerosis disease courses.

Sequencing libraries made from TCR beta cDNA carried unique molecular identifiers. Out of about 0.9 to 10 million T cells, hundreds of thousands of cDNA molecules were generated. TCRdb re-analysed the PCR reads in MiXCR, keeping a single row per CDR3 protein. Of more than 350,000 distinct CDR3 sequences in the sample, approximately 37% were seen once. General study points: Comparison of patients with controls showed 4 to 6 TRBV segments more frequent in patients, TRBV5-6, TRBV5-1 and TRBV20-1 among them. Patients with multiple sclerosis recorded significantly lower normalized Chao1 diversity than controls, the study found.

Note on this clonotype: Its antigen is not identified.

Germline-derived CDR1 and CDR2 are SEHNR and FQNEAQ (reference sequence). V dropped 0 bases and J dropped 0; count of bases not matched to a gene: 1. The CDR3 extends over 16 amino acids. The rearrangement uses TRBV7-9 and TRBJ2-1; 8 positions agree with TRBD1. This receptor was identified in a girl aged 2-10 years with multiple sclerosis. The sequencing input was blood. DNA for the CDR3: TGTGCCAGCAGCTTAGCACAGGGGGGCTCCTACAATGAGCAGTTCTTC. It is translated as CASSLAQGGSYNEQFF.